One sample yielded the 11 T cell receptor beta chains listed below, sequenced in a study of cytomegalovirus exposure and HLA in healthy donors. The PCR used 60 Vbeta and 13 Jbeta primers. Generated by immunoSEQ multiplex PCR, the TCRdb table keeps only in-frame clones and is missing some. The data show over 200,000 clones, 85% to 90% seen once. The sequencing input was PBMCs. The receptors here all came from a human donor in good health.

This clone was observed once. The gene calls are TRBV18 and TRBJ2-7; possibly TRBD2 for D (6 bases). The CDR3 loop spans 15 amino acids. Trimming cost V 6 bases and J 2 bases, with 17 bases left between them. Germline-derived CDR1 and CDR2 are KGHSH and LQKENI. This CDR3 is CASSLGGSVAYEQYF. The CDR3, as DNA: TGTGCCAGCTCCCTCGGGGGTAGCGTGGCCTACGAGCAGTACTTC.

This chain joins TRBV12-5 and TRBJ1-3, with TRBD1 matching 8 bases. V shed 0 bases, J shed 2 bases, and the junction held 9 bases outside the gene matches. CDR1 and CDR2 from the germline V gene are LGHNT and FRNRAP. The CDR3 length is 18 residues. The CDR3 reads CASGLVLGTGSTGNTIYF. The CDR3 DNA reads TGTGCTAGTGGTTTGGTACTAGGGACAGGATCCACTGGAAACACCATATATTTT. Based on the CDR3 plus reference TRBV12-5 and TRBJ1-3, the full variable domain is DARVTQTPRHKVTEMGQEVTMRCQPILGHNTVFWYRQTMMQGLELLAYFRNRAPLDDSGMPKDRFSAEMPDATLATLKIQPSEPRDSAVYFCASGLVLGTGSTGNTIYFGEGSWLTVV.

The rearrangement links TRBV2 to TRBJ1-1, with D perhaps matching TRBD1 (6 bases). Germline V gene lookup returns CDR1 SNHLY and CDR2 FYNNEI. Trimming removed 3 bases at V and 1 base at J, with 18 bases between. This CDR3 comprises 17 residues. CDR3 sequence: CASSEGWDIFSNTEAFF. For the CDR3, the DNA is TGTGCCAGCAGTGAGGGTTGGGACATTTTTTCGAACACTGAAGCTTTCTTT.

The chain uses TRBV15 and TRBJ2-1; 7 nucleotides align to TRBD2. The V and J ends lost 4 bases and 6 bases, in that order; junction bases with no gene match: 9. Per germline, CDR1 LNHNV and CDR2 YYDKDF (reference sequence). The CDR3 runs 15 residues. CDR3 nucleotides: TGTGCCACCAGCACTATGGCGGGAGTACTCAATGAGCAGTTCTTC. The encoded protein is CATSTMAGVLNEQFF.

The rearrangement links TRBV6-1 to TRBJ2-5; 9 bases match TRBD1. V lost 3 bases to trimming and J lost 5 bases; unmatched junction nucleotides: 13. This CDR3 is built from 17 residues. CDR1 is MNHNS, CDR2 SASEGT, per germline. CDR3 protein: CASSDGQGTYFWETQYF. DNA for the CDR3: TGTGCCAGCAGTGATGGACAGGGGACGTACTTTTGGGAGACCCAGTACTTC.

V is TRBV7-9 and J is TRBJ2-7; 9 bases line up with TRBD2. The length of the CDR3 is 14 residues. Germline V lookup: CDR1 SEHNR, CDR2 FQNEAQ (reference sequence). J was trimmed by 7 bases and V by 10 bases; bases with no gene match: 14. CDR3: CATHGREGLGEQYF. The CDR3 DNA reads TGTGCCACCCATGGGCGGGAGGGCCTCGGGGAGCAGTACTTC.

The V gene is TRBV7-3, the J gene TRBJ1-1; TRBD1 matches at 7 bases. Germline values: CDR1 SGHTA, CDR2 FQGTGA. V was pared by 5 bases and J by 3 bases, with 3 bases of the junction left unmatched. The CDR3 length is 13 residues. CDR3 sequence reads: CASSVGQHTEAFF. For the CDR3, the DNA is TGTGCCAGCAGCGTGGGACAGCACACTGAAGCTTTCTTT.

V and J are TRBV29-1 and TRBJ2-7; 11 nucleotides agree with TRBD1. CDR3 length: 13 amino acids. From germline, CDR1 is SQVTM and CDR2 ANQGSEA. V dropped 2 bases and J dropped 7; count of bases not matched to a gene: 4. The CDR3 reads CSVERDRGYEQYF. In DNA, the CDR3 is TGCAGCGTTGAAAGGGACAGGGGGTATGAGCAGTACTTC.

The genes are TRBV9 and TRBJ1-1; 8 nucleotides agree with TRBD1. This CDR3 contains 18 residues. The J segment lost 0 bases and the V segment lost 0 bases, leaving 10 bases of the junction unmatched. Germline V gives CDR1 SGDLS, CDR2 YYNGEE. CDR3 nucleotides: TGTGCCAGCAGCGTAGGGGATCACAGGGGGGGCATGAACACTGAAGCTTTCTTT. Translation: CASSVGDHRGGMNTEAFF.

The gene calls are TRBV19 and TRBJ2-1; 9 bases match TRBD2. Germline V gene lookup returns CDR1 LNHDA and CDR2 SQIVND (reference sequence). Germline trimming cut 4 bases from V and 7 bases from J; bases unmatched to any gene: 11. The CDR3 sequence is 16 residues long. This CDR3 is CASSSRRAGGWNEQFF. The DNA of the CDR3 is TGTGCCAGTAGTAGCCGTAGGGCGGGAGGGTGGAATGAGCAGTTCTTC.

The CDR3 loop is CASSQPGLPGLAGVRETQYF. For the CDR3, the DNA is TGCGCCAGCAGCCAACCCGGACTGCCGGGACTAGCGGGAGTTCGAGAGACCCAGTACTTC. The chain uses TRBV4-1 and TRBJ2-5, with 14 bases lining up with TRBD2. V was pared by 2 bases and J by 4 bases, with 15 bases of the junction left unmatched. The germline gives CDR1 MGHRA, CDR2 YSYEKL. The CDR3 is 20 residues long.